The 7 T cell receptor beta chains given below trace back to one sample, sequenced in a study of shared clonotypes between healthy human individuals. The naive CD8 fraction comprised CD45RO-negative cells positively selected for CCR7 and excluded terminally differentiated effector memory CD45RA+ cells. Here immunoSEQ multiplex PCR was the method, and the copy in TCRdb shows in-frame clones only, minus some. The repertoire includes about 820,000 clones, around 92% of them detected once, and about 24% sits in the top ten. Sequenced: naive CD8+ T cells sorted from blood. Source of these receptors: a man aged 25-45 years in good health.

This clone turned up a few times. The genes are TRBV10-2 and TRBJ2-7; D is unclear. V was shortened by 8 bases and J by 2 bases, with 10 bases between the two germline ends. The CDR3 loop spans 12 amino acids. CDR1 is WSHSY, CDR2 SAAADI, per germline. The CDR3 spells CASGATAYEQYF. CDR3 nucleotide sequence: TGCGCCAGCGGCGCTACGGCCTACGAGCAGTACTTC.

The chain carries TRBV6-6 and TRBJ2-3; TRBD1 might be the D (5 bases). Trimming removed 0 bases at V and 0 bases at J, with 10 bases between. Germline V gene sequence: CDR1 MNHNY, CDR2 SVGAGI (reference sequence). The length of the CDR3 is 16 residues. CDR3 coding DNA: TGTGCCAGCAGTTACTCAATCAGGGTTAGCACAGATACGCAGTATTTT. This translates into CASSYSIRVSTDTQYF.

This sequence joins TRBV5-7 and TRBJ2-1; 8 bases map to TRBD1. TRBV5-7 is flagged as an ORF with uncertain function. The CDR3 consists of 17 residues. The J segment lost 3 bases and the V segment lost 4 bases, leaving 12 bases of the junction unmatched. CDR3 in DNA: TGTGCCAGCAGCCCGGAATTCGACAGGGGTCTCTACAATGAGCAGTTCTTC. Translation: CASSPEFDRGLYNEQFF.

The chain joins TRBV25-1 to TRBJ2-2; D gene unclear. From germline, CDR1 is MGHDK and CDR2 SYGVNS. This CDR3 is 11 amino acids long. V was pared by 8 bases and J by 3 bases, with 4 bases between. The DNA for the CDR3 is TGTGCCAGCGGAGACACCGGGGAGCTGTTTTTT. The encoded protein is CASGDTGELFF.

The count of this clone is one. V is TRBV29-1 and J is TRBJ2-1; 11 bases line up with TRBD2. The CDR3 spans 15 residues. V lost 2 bases to trimming and J lost 7 bases; unmatched junction nucleotides: 7. The germline V gene encodes CDR1 SQVTM and CDR2 ANQGSEA. CDR3 sequence (DNA): TGCAGCGTTGAAAAGCCGGGACTAGCGGAGAATGAGCAGTTCTTC. It translates to CSVEKPGLAENEQFF.

The chain employs TRBV29-1 and TRBJ1-1; tentative D call: TRBD1 (5 bases). The germline V and J ends were trimmed by 4 bases and 8 bases, with 11 bases remaining between them. The length of the CDR3 is 11 residues. Germline V CDR1 and CDR2: SQVTM, ANQGSEA. The CDR3, as DNA: TGCAGCGTTGTAACGACAGACGAAGCTTTCTTT. It translates to CSVVTTDEAFF.

The genes are TRBV4-1 and TRBJ2-2, with TRBD2 as a possible D gene (6 bases). Trimming pared 3 bases from V and 4 bases from J, leaving 18 bases between. Germline CDR1 and CDR2: MGHRA and YSYEKL. CDR3 length equals 17 residues. The CDR3 here is CASSQREAFGSTGELFF. The CDR3, as DNA: TGCGCCAGCAGCCAGAGGGAGGCGTTTGGAAGCACCGGGGAGCTGTTTTTT.